This T cell receptor beta chain was identified during a study of blood T cells in healthy people across ages. General study findings and limits: Compared with aged donors, long-lived donors showed fewer expanded clones, suggesting selection.

Each of the donors had 9 to 10 milliliters of peripheral blood drawn into EDTA-treated Vacutainer tubes. Comment on this clonotype: Its antigen remains unidentified.

Alongside a J-beta primer mix, a sample-barcoded 5' primer served in a second PCR lasting about 7 to 11 cycles. TCRdb redid the calling of the 5' RACE reads with MiXCR, one entry per CDR3 protein. The sample lists around 1,900,000 distinct CDR3 sequences; approximately 40% were seen once. This TCR was sampled from a human donor in good health. The sequenced material came from blood.

The CDR3 here is CASSGQGMVIGEQFF. CDR3 DNA sequence: TGTGCCAGCAGTGGACAGGGGATGGTTATCGGTGAGCAGTTCTTC. This chain links TRBV27 with TRBJ2-1; 9 nucleotides match TRBD1. Trimming at V came to 5 bases and at J to 9 bases, leaving 11 bases not matched to a gene. The CDR3 spans 15 residues. Germline CDR1 and CDR2: MNHEY and SMNVEV (reference sequence).